This T cell receptor (beta chain) comes out of a study of T-cell memory formation after mild COVID-19. Study overall: Most TCR clusters belonged to a single donor. Whole-study findings and limits: Researchers report contracting CD4+ clones mostly in CM and EM, with CD8+ clones in EMRA. Day 37-peaking second-wave clones had unconfirmed SARS-CoV-2 specificity. From day 15 to 85, contracting clones were balanced between CD4 and CD8, whereas later expanders leaned toward CD4+.

V was pared by 5 bases and J by 4 bases, with 14 bases between. The CDR3 is 14 amino acids. The V gene's germline CDR1 is PRHDT and CDR2 FYEKMQ (reference sequence). TCRdb re-called the 5' RACE reads through MiXCR, storing one row per CDR3 protein. The table has roughly 150,000 distinct CDR3 sequences, 14% seen once. The table lists this clonotype with a few counts. Antigen unknown. This receptor was obtained from an adult woman who had mild COVID-19 (a few samples of this study predate the infection). Cell type and time point are not known. The material sequenced was PBMCs or a T cell subset sorted from them (not recorded which). This sequence joins TRBV13 and TRBJ1-1; D is unresolved. Here the CDR3 DNA reads TGTGCCAGCAGCAGCCCCGATGGGGTCACTGAAGCTTTCTTT. It encodes CASSSPDGVTEAFF. Full variable domain (outside the CDR3, taken from reference TRBV13 and TRBJ1-1): AAGVIQSPRHLIKEKRETATLKCYPIPRHDTVYWYQQGPGQDPQFLISFYEKMQSDKGSIPDRFSAQQFSDYHSELNMSSLELGDSALYFCASSSPDGVTEAFFGQGTRLTVV.